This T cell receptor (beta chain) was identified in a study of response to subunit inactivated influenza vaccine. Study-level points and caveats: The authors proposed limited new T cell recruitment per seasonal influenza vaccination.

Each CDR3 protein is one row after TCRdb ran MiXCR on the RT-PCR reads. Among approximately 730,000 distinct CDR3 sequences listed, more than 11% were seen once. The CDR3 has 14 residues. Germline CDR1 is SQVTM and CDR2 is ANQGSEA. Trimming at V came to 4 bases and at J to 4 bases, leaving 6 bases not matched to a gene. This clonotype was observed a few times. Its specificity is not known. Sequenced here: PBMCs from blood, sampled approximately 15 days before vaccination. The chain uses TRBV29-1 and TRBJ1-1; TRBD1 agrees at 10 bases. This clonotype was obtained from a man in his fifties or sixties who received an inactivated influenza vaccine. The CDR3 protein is CSVAERTGGTEAFF. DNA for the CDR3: TGCAGCGTTGCAGAGAGGACAGGGGGCACTGAAGCTTTCTTT. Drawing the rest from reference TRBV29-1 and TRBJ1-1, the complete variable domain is SAVISQKPSRDICQRGTSLTIQCQVDSQVTMMFWYRQQPGQSLTLIATANQGSEATYESGFVIDKFPISRPNLTFSTLTVSNMSPEDSSIYLCSVAERTGGTEAFFGQGTRLTVV.